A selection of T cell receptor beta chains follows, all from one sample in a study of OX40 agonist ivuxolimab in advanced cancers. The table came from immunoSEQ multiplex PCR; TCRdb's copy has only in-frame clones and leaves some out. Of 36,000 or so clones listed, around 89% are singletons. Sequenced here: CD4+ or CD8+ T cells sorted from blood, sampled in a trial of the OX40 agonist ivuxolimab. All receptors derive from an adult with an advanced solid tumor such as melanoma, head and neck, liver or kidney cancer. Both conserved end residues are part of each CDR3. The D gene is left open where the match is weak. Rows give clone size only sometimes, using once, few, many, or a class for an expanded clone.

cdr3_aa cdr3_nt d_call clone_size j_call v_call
CASNQQRDRPYGYTF TGTGCCAGCAACCAACAGCGGGACAGGCCGTATGGCTACACCTTC TRBD1 NA TRBJ1-2 TRBV5-8
CASSQRPPDRLTGELFF TGTGCCAGCAGCCAAAGGCCCCCGGACAGGCTCACCGGGGAGCTGTTTTTT TRBD1 NA TRBJ2-2 TRBV4-2
CASSPRVDRSSSGNTIYF TGTGCCAGCTCACCACGGGTAGACAGGAGCAGCTCTGGAAACACCATATATTTT NA NA TRBJ1-3 TRBV18
CASSLAGNTEAFF TGTGCCAGCAGCTTAGCGGGGAACACTGAAGCTTTCTTT NA NA TRBJ1-1 TRBV11-3
CAGSLLQLGNQGVRYGYTF TGTGCCGGCAGCTTGCTACAATTGGGCAACCAGGGGGTTCGGTATGGCTACACCTTC TRBD1 NA TRBJ1-2 TRBV7-9
CATSRVQPRGFGGDSNQPQHF TGTGCCACCAGCAGAGTCCAACCTCGGGGATTCGGAGGGGATAGCAATCAGCCCCAGCATTTT NA NA TRBJ1-5 TRBV15
CASSRDLQDTQYF TGTGCCAGCTCAAGGGACCTTCAAGATACGCAGTATTTT NA NA TRBJ2-3 TRBV18
CASSLQQRSDAFF TGTGCCAGCAGCTTACAACAGAGGAGTGACGCTTTCTTT NA few TRBJ1-1 TRBV7-8
CASSEGTGTTDTQYF TGTGCCAGCAGCGAGGGGACAGGGACCACAGATACGCAGTATTTT TRBD1 NA TRBJ2-3 TRBV9
CASSVTGSGETQYF TGTGCCAGTAGTGTGACAGGGTCAGGAGAGACCCAGTACTTC TRBD1 NA TRBJ2-5 TRBV19
CASSREMGEQYF TGTGCCAGCAGCCGGGAGATGGGGGAGCAGTACTTC NA NA TRBJ2-7 TRBV7-8
CASTGQGWVEQYF TGTGCCAGCACGGGACAGGGGTGGGTCGAGCAGTACTTC TRBD1 NA TRBJ2-7 TRBV2
CASSLGRDTQYF TGCGCCAGCAGCTTGGGTAGAGATACGCAGTATTTT NA NA TRBJ2-3 TRBV5-1
CASRRDRSNQPQHF TGTGCCAGCAGGAGGGACAGAAGCAATCAGCCCCAGCATTTT TRBD1 NA TRBJ1-5 TRBV6-1
CAWSGGSTDTQYF TGTGCCTGGAGTGGGGGCAGCACAGATACGCAGTATTTT NA NA TRBJ2-3 TRBV30
CTSSQTRLAGYATSTDTQYF TGCACCAGCAGCCAAACGAGACTAGCGGGGTACGCCACTAGCACAGATACGCAGTATTTT NA once TRBJ2-3 TRBV1
CATEKGLAGSSEQYF TGTGCCACCGAGAAAGGTCTAGCGGGTTCCTCCGAGCAGTACTTC TRBD2 NA TRBJ2-7 TRBV2
CASSKWGSSASGTGELFF TGCGCCAGCTCCAAATGGGGCTCCTCTGCTTCGGGCACCGGGGAGCTGTTTTTT NA NA TRBJ2-2 TRBV5-1
CASSIDSPDTQYF TGTGCCAGTAGTATCGACAGCCCAGATACGCAGTATTTT NA NA TRBJ2-3 TRBV19
CASSPGDRGLSETQYF TGTGCCAGCAGCCCCGGGGACAGGGGGCTCTCAGAGACCCAGTACTTC TRBD1 NA TRBJ2-5 TRBV7-9
CSVEGTGEETQYF TGCAGCGTTGAAGGGACAGGGGAGGAGACCCAGTACTTC TRBD1 NA TRBJ2-5 TRBV29-1
CASSFSLIRGYTF TGTGCCAGCAGTTTTAGTCTCATTCGGGGCTACACCTTC NA NA TRBJ1-2 TRBV28
CASSLAGTGAYEQYF TGCGCCAGCAGCTTGGCCGGGACAGGGGCCTACGAGCAGTACTTC TRBD1 once TRBJ2-7 TRBV5-1
CASRDPGQGSSPLHF TGTGCCAGTAGAGACCCCGGACAGGGCAGTTCACCCCTCCACTTT TRBD1 NA TRBJ1-6 TRBV19
CASSPGTGEETQYF TGTGCCAGCAGCCCGGGGACAGGGGAGGAGACCCAGTACTTC TRBD1 NA TRBJ2-5 TRBV7-2
CASSEGLAGLQNEQFF TGTGCCAGCAGTGAAGGACTAGCGGGTTTACAGAATGAGCAGTTCTTC TRBD2 NA TRBJ2-1 TRBV6-1
CARSGRLAGGAAGTDTQYF TGTGCCAGAAGCGGTAGACTAGCGGGAGGAGCGGCGGGCACAGATACGCAGTATTTT TRBD2 NA TRBJ2-3 TRBV5-3
CASSLSFPRGGPYEQYF TGTGCCAGCAGTTTATCTTTTCCTCGGGGGGGCCCCTACGAGCAGTACTTC TRBD2 NA TRBJ2-7 TRBV27
CASTNPGYYGYTF TGTGCCAGCACCAACCCCGGTTATTATGGCTACACCTTC NA NA TRBJ1-2 TRBV6-5
CASSPDRAGELFF TGTGCCAGCTCACCGGACAGGGCCGGGGAGCTGTTTTTT TRBD1 once TRBJ2-2 TRBV18
CASSIEGKLRSEQYF TGTGCCAGTAGTATAGAGGGGAAACTACGCAGCGAGCAGTACTTC NA NA TRBJ2-7 TRBV19
CASSEGQGAIDYGYTF TGTGCCAGCAGTGAGGGACAGGGGGCTATAGACTATGGCTACACCTTC TRBD1 NA TRBJ1-2 TRBV2
CASSFWRGGRQETQYF TGCGCCAGCAGTTTCTGGCGGGGGGGCCGCCAAGAGACCCAGTACTTC TRBD2 NA TRBJ2-5 TRBV5-1
CASSPLTGNTGELFF TGTGCCAGCTCACCGCTCACAGGGAACACCGGGGAGCTGTTTTTT NA once TRBJ2-2 TRBV18
CASSLTGDYTDTQYF TGTGCCAGCAGCTTAACGGGAGACTACACAGATACGCAGTATTTT NA few TRBJ2-3 TRBV7-2
CASSPGIIAYNEQFF TGTGCCAGCTCACCAGGTATTATCGCCTACAATGAGCAGTTCTTC NA NA TRBJ2-1 TRBV18
CAWSVGRTSGLGNEQFF TGTGCCTGGAGTGTAGGCCGGACTAGCGGCCTGGGGAATGAGCAGTTCTTC TRBD2 NA TRBJ2-1 TRBV30
CAATWAGEATDTQYF TGTGCCGCTACCTGGGCGGGAGAGGCGACAGATACGCAGTATTTT TRBD2 NA TRBJ2-3 TRBV28
CASIRTVGPYNEQFF TGCGCCAGCATCCGGACAGTGGGTCCCTACAATGAGCAGTTCTTC NA NA TRBJ2-1 TRBV4-1
CASSLAVLAGSTGELFF TGTGCCAGCAGCTTAGCGGTTCTAGCGGGTTCTACCGGGGAGCTGTTTTTT TRBD2 NA TRBJ2-2 TRBV7-8
CASKGGTSGTDTQYF TGTGCCAGCAAGGGCGGGACTAGCGGAACAGATACGCAGTATTTT TRBD2 NA TRBJ2-3 TRBV2
CASSLVQGLGTEAFF TGCGCCAGCAGCTTGGTACAGGGTCTGGGGACTGAAGCTTTCTTT NA few TRBJ1-1 TRBV5-1
CASSFWVGETQYF TGTGCCAGCAGCTTTTGGGTAGGAGAGACCCAGTACTTC NA NA TRBJ2-5 TRBV5-4
CASSLWDPRTDTQYF TGTGCCAGCAGCTTGTGGGACCCGAGGACAGATACGCAGTATTTT NA NA TRBJ2-3 TRBV5-8
CASTHLGQGDNEQFF TGCGCCAGCACCCATTTGGGACAGGGGGACAATGAGCAGTTCTTC TRBD1 NA TRBJ2-1 TRBV5-1
CASAVSPLRVAQPQHF TGTGCCAGCGCAGTTAGTCCGCTCCGGGTGGCGCAGCCCCAGCATTTT NA NA TRBJ1-5 TRBV28
CASSLVYTTDTQYF TGTGCCAGCAGCTTAGTTTACACCACAGATACGCAGTATTTT NA NA TRBJ2-3 TRBV11-2
CASSTKQDGNTEAFF TGTGCCAGCTCAACTAAACAGGACGGAAACACTGAAGCTTTCTTT NA NA TRBJ1-1 TRBV18
CASTRTLGDRGRKNTEAFF TGTGCCAGCACCCGAACGCTTGGGGACAGGGGGCGTAAGAACACTGAAGCTTTCTTT TRBD1 NA TRBJ1-1 TRBV7-9
CASSRDRGLWPQHF TGTGCCAGCAGTCGGGACAGGGGGCTTTGGCCCCAGCATTTT TRBD1 few TRBJ1-5 TRBV6-6
CASSPGTGQETQYF TGTGCCAGCAGCCCCGGGACAGGGCAAGAGACCCAGTACTTC TRBD1 NA TRBJ2-5 TRBV28
CASGAERNTEAFF TGTGCCAGCGGGGCAGAAAGGAACACTGAAGCTTTCTTT NA NA TRBJ1-1 TRBV2
CASPTGTNSYNEQFF TGTGCCAGCCCCACGGGGACTAACTCCTACAATGAGCAGTTCTTC TRBD2 few TRBJ2-1 TRBV6-6
CASSPRGMSNQPQHF TGCGCCAGCAGCCCCAGGGGAATGAGCAATCAGCCCCAGCATTTT NA NA TRBJ1-5 TRBV4-1
CASLRGGYNEQFF TGTGCCAGCCTCAGGGGGGGATACAATGAGCAGTTCTTC NA NA TRBJ2-1 TRBV6-1
CASSLTSGSNRDTGELFF TGTGCCAGCAGCCTGACTAGCGGGAGTAATCGTGACACCGGGGAGCTGTTTTTT TRBD2 NA TRBJ2-2 TRBV7-9
CASSSRDLKGVTF TGTGCCAGCAGCTCCCGGGACCTAAAGGGTGTCACCTTC NA NA TRBJ1-2 TRBV7-3
CASRWSRLAGAVWETQYF TGTGCCAGCAGATGGAGCCGACTAGCGGGAGCAGTTTGGGAGACCCAGTACTTC TRBD2 NA TRBJ2-5 TRBV28